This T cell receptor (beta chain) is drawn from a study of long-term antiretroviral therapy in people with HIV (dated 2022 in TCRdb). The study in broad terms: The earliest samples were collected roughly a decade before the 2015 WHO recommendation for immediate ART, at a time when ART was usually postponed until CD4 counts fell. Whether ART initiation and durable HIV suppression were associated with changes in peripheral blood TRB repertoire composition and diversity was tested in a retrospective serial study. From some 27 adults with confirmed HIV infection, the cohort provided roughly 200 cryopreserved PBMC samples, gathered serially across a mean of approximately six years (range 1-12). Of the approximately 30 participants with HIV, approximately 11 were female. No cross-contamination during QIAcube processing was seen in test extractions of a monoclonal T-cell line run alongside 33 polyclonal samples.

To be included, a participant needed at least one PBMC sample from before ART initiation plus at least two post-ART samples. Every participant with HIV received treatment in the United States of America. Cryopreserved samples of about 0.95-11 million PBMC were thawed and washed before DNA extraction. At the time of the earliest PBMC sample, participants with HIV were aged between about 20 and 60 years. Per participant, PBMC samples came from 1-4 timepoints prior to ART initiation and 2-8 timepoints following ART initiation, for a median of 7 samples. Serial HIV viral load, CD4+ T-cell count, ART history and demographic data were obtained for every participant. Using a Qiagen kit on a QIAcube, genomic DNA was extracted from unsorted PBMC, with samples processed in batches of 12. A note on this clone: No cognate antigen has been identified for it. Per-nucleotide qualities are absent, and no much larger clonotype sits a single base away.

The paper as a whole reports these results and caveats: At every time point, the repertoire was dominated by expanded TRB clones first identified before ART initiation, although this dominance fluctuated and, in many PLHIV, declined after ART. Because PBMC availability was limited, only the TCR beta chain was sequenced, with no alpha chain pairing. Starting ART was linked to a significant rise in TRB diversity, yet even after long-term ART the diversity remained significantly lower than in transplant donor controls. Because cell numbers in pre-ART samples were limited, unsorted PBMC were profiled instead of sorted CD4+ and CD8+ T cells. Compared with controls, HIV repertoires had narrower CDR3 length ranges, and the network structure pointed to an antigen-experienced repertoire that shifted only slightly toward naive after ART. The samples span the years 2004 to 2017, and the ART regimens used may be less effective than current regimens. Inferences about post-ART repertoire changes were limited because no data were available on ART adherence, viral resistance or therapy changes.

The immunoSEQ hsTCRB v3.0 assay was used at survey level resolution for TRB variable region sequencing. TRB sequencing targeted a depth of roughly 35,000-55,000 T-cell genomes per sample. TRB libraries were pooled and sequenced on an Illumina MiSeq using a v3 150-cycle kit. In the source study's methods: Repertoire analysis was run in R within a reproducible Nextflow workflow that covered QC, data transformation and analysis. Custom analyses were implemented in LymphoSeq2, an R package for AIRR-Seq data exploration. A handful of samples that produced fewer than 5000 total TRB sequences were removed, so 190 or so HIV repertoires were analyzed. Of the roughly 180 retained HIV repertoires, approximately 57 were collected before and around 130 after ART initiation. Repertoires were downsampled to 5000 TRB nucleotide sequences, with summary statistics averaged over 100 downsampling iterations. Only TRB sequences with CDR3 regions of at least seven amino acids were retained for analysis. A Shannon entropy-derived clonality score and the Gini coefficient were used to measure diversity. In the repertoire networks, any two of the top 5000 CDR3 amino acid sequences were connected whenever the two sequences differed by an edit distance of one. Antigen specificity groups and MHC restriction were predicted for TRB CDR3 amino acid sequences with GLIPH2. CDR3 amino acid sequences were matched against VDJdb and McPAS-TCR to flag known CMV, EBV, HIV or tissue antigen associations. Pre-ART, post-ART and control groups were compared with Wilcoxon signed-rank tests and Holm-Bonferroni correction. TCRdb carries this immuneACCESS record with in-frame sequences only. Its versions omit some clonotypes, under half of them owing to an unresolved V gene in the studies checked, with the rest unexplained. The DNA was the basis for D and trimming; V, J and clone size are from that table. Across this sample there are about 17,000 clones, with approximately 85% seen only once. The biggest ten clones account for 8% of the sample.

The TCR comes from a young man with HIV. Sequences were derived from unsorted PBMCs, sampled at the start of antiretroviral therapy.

The DNA sequence is given as TGCGCCAGCAGCTTGTCTAGCGAGAACGGGGAGCTGTTTTTT. Its translation is CASSLSSENGELFF. This receptor chain uses TRBV5-1 and TRBJ2-2; 6 matching bases give a weak D call of TRBD2. The CDR3 sequence holds 14 residues, the cysteine and phenylalanine included. Left in the record is the CDR3 DNA by itself, 42 bases read in frame from the first base. The germline V gene specifies SGHRS as CDR1 and YFSETQ as CDR2. V is shortened by 1 base, J by 7 bases, and the region joining them spans 11 bases.